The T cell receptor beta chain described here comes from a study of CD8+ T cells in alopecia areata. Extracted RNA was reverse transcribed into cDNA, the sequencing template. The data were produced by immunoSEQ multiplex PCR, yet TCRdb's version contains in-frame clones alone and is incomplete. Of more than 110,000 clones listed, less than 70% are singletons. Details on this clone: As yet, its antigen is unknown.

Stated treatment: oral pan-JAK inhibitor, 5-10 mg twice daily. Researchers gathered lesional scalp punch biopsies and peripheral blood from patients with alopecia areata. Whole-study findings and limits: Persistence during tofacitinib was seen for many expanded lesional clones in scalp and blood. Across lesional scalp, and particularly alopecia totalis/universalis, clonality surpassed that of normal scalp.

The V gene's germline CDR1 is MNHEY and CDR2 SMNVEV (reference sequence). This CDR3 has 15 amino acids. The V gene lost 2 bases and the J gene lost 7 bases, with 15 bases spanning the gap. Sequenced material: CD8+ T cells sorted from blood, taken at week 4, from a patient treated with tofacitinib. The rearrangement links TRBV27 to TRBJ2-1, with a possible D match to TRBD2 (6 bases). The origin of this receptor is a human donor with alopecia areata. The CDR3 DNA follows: TGTGCCAGCAGTTTAGGCGGGGCCCCCTTGAATGAGCAGTTCTTC. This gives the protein CASSLGGAPLNEQFF.